The 31 T cell receptor beta chains reported below all come from one sample, sequenced in a study of post-analysis software for immune sequencing data. Incorporated into the TCR beta cDNA libraries were unique molecular identifiers, which served to reduce PCR and sequencing biases. TCRdb reprocessed the PCR reads with MiXCR, giving one entry per CDR3 protein. Of some 890,000 distinct CDR3 sequences in the sample, around 53% are singletons; the top ten hold approximately 4.2%. Study-wide findings and caveats: Comparison of patients with controls showed five TRBV segments more frequent in patients, TRBV5-6, TRBV5-1 and TRBV20-1 among them.

Their cognate antigens are unknown. Sequenced material: blood. Receptors were obtained from a girl under 18 with multiple sclerosis.

The V call is TRBV20-1, the J call TRBJ1-5, with D possibly matching TRBD1 (6 bases). The V and J ends lost 4 bases and 3 bases respectively, with 22 bases between them. Germline V CDR1 and CDR2: DFQATT, SNEGSKA (reference sequence). The CDR3 consists of 17 residues. The CDR3 DNA reads TGCAGTGCTACTTCTCGTCTATCCAGGGGCCACAATCAGCCCCAGCATTTT. This sequence encodes CSATSRLSRGHNQPQHF.

The chain has TRBV29-1 and TRBJ1-2; 9 positions match TRBD1. The ends lost 4 bases at V and 7 bases at J; junction bases unmatched: 16. The germline V gene has CDR1 SQVTM and CDR2 ANQGSEA. This CDR3 is built from 16 residues. The chain's CDR3 is CSVGDLGTGISGGYTF. DNA for the CDR3: TGCAGCGTTGGAGACCTCGGGACAGGGATAAGCGGTGGCTACACCTTC.

This clonotype was seen a single time. For the CDR3, the DNA is TGCGCCAGCAGCCCGTCCCCCCGGGGGGGTTCGTTTCGTGAGGGAAAACTGTTTTTT. Translation: CASSPSPRGGSFREGKLFF. This chain connects TRBV5-1 to TRBJ1-4; possibly TRBD1 for D (5 bases). Trimming removed 4 bases from V and 10 bases from J, with 32 bases in between. There are 19 residues in the CDR3. CDR1 and CDR2 (germline): SGHRS, YFSETQ.

The J gene is TRBJ2-3, the V gene TRBV7-9; no reliable D call. Per the germline V gene, CDR1 is SEHNR and CDR2 is FQNEAQ (reference sequence). This CDR3 comprises 15 residues. Trimming shortened V by 1 base and J by 3 bases, and 11 bases separated the two germline ends. The chain's CDR3 is CASSLVRPPTDTQYF. The CDR3 DNA reads as TGTGCCAGCAGCTTAGTGCGGCCGCCGACAGATACGCAGTATTTT. Together with reference TRBV7-9 and TRBJ2-3, the CDR3 gives the full variable domain: DTGVSQNPRHKITKRGQNVTFRCDPISEHNRLYWYRQTLGQGPEFLTYFQNEAQLEKSRLLSDRFSAERPKGSFSTLEIQRTEQGDSAMYLCASSLVRPPTDTQYFGPGTRLTVL.

The V and J genes are TRBV29-1 and TRBJ1-5; D unresolved. V was trimmed by 8 bases and J by 5 bases, leaving 13 bases between them. Germline V gives CDR1 SQVTM, CDR2 ANQGSEA. The CDR3 loop spans 12 amino acids. CDR3 protein: CSTGEPDQPQHF. The CDR3 DNA follows: TGCAGCACCGGAGAACCCGATCAGCCCCAGCATTTT.

The rearrangement uses TRBV9 and TRBJ2-4; D is possibly TRBD1 or TRBD2 (6 bases each). The germline CDR1 and CDR2 sequences are SGDLS and YYNGEE. V dropped 3 bases and J dropped 1 base, with 26 bases sitting between them. This CDR3 has 20 amino acids. The CDR3 here is CASSAGWRGISDMAKNIQYF. CDR3 coding DNA: TGTGCCAGCAGCGCAGGTTGGAGGGGGATTTCGGATATGGCCAAAAACATTCAGTACTTC.

The CDR3 nucleotides read TGTGCCAGCAGCGTAGAGACAGGGGATCGAGAGACCCAGTACTTC. This codes for CASSVETGDRETQYF. This chain connects TRBV9 to TRBJ2-5; TRBD1 matches 8 bases. Per germline, CDR1 SGDLS and CDR2 YYNGEE. This CDR3 comprises 15 residues. The junction had 5 bases not matched to a gene; V was cut back by 0 bases and J by 4 bases.

This clonotype was seen a handful of times. The chain carries TRBV29-1 and TRBJ2-7; 12 nucleotides match TRBD1. V lost 4 bases and J lost 4; bases outside the gene matches: 5. This CDR3 comprises 14 residues. Germline V gives CDR1 SQVTM, CDR2 ANQGSEA. The CDR3 region has the DNA TGCAGCGTTGGAGGGACAGGGGGCATATACGAGCAGTACTTC. It specifies CSVGGTGGIYEQYF.

The chain links TRBV19 to TRBJ2-2, with 10 bases aligning to TRBD1. In germline, CDR1 is LNHDA, CDR2 SQIVND (reference sequence). The CDR3 is made up of 16 amino acids. J lost 4 bases, V lost 5 bases, and 7 bases had no gene match. DNA for the CDR3: TGTGCCAGTAGTGCAACGGGACAGGGGAGCACCGGGGAGCTGTTTTTT. Translated, it gives CASSATGQGSTGELFF.

To note about this clonotype: A read error may be the cause here, since a much bigger clone is one base away. The chain is built from TRBV7-9 and TRBJ1-1; D gene ambiguous. Germline V gives CDR1 SEHNR, CDR2 FQNEAQ (reference sequence). V was shortened by 1 base and J by 0 bases, with 12 bases between the two germline ends. The CDR3 has 16 amino acids. This CDR3 reads CASSLGLEALNTEAFF. The CDR3 nucleotides read TGTGCCAGCAGCTTAGGGTTAGAGGCTCTGAACACTGAAGCTTTCTTT.

The chain employs TRBV20-1 and TRBJ1-2; tentatively, D is TRBD1 (6 bases). CDR1 and CDR2 from the germline V gene are DFQATT and SNEGSKA (reference sequence). The CDR3 is made up of 13 amino acids. Trimming cost V 0 bases and J 8 bases, with 13 bases left between them. The CDR3, as DNA: TGCAGTGCTAGAGATGTGGGGGCGCGGGGCTACACCTTC. Translated, it gives CSARDVGARGYTF.

In its sample, this clonotype was seen a few times. The chain uses TRBV7-2 and TRBJ2-3, with no clear D. Between the trimmed V and J ends, which lost 4 bases and 7 bases, there was a span of 21 bases. CDR3 length: 16 residues. Germline V CDR1 and CDR2: SGHTA, FQGNSA. For the CDR3, the DNA is TGTGCCAGCAGCTCCTATCTAGATAAGGGTGGTTATACGCAGTATTTT. This translates into CASSSYLDKGGYTQYF.

This sequence joins TRBV20-1 and TRBJ2-2; D not certain. The CDR3 runs to 13 residues. Trimming took off 6 bases at V and 4 bases at J, with 12 bases between the two ends. The germline V gene encodes CDR1 DFQATT and CDR2 SNEGSKA (reference sequence). The CDR3 nucleotides are TGCAGTGCCGCCCCCCTAACCACCGGGGAGCTGTTTTTT. The encoded protein is CSAAPLTTGELFF.

A remark on this clonotype: Germline is not matched at one junction end, which may reflect a read error. This chain uses TRBV6-2 or TRBV6-3 with TRBJ2-5, with D perhaps matching TRBD2 (6 bases). The CDR3 contains 14 residues. Germline lookup yields CDR1 MNHEY and CDR2 SVGEGT. Here the CDR3 DNA reads TGTGCCGGCAGTTACGTTGCGGGAACGGATGAGCAGTACTTC. It translates to CAGSYVAGTDEQYF.

In its sample, this clonotype was seen a few times. The V call is TRBV12-3 or TRBV12-4, the J call TRBJ1-2; the match to TRBD1 covers 9 bases. With V trimmed by 7 bases and J by 5 bases, 8 bases remained unmatched. The CDR3 runs 14 residues. The CDR3 sequence: CASIFGTGLYGYTF. DNA for the CDR3: TGTGCCAGCATCTTCGGGACAGGGCTGTATGGCTACACCTTC.

The chain couples TRBV29-1 to TRBJ2-3, with a tentative D call TRBD1 (6 bases). Trimming removed 4 bases at V and 4 bases at J, with 15 bases between. Germline V CDR1 and CDR2: SQVTM, ANQGSEA. The CDR3 spans 14 residues. DNA for the CDR3: TGCAGCGTTGGAATGTCAGGGGTACCAGATACGCAGTATTTT. Residues: CSVGMSGVPDTQYF.

A few counts support this clonotype. J is TRBJ2-3 and V is TRBV2; 8 positions agree with TRBD2. V lost 7 bases, J lost 2 bases, and 5 bases stayed unmatched. Germline-derived CDR1 and CDR2 are SNHLY and FYNNEI. The CDR3 has 14 residues. The CDR3 region has the DNA TGTGCCAGCATAGCCGGGGGGGTCACAGATACGCAGTATTTT. It yields the protein CASIAGGVTDTQYF. Together with reference TRBV2 and TRBJ2-3, the CDR3 gives the full variable domain: EPEVTQTPSHQVTQMGQEVILRCVPISNHLYFYWYRQILGQKVEFLVSFYNNEISEKSEIFDDQFSVERPDGSNFTLKIRSTKLEDSAMYFCASIAGGVTDTQYFGPGTRLTVL.

This clonotype came up a few times. CDR3 nucleotide sequence: TGTGCCAGCAGCTTAGATCGGAACTTTGTGGGGGCCCTAACCTACGAGCAGTACTTC. This sequence encodes CASSLDRNFVGALTYEQYF. The V call is TRBV11-2, the J call TRBJ2-7, with D perhaps TRBD1 (6 bases). Germline V gives CDR1 SGHAT, CDR2 FQNNGV. The CDR3 is 19 amino acids. V gave up 0 bases and J gave up 2 bases, with 23 bases separating them.

V and J are TRBV7-9 and TRBJ2-4, with a weak D call TRBD1 (5 bases). Germline CDR1 SEHNR, CDR2 FQNEAQ (reference sequence). Between the trimmed V and J ends, which lost 5 bases and 0 bases, there was a span of 14 bases. This CDR3 contains 16 residues. This chain's CDR3 is CASSLRTQLAKNIQYF. The CDR3 region has the DNA TGTGCCAGCAGCCTACGGACACAGCTAGCCAAAAACATTCAGTACTTC.

The rearrangement uses TRBV7-9 and TRBJ2-5, with a possible D match to TRBD2 (5 bases). Germline CDR1 is SEHNR and CDR2 is FQNEAQ (reference sequence). The CDR3 loop spans 16 amino acids. Trimming removed 1 base at V and 2 bases at J, with 14 bases between. For the CDR3, the DNA is TGTGCCAGCAGCTTAGTTTCGTCGAGGGCTCAAGAGACCCAGTACTTC. Translating it yields CASSLVSSRAQETQYF.

Many counts were recorded for this clonotype. The chain is built from TRBV12-3 or TRBV12-4 and TRBJ2-3; D gene uncertain. Trimming shortened V by 8 bases and J by 6 bases, and 9 bases separated the two germline ends. The CDR3 sequence is 11 residues long. This chain's CDR3 is CASGPTDTQYF. In DNA form, the CDR3 reads TGTGCCAGCGGCCCTACGGATACGCAGTATTTT.

The V gene is TRBV12-3 or TRBV12-4, the J gene TRBJ1-2; D not resolved. The CDR3 length is 12 residues. The V end was cut by 4 bases, the J end by 7 bases, with 10 bases between. CDR3 loop: CASSSYTGGYTF. Written as DNA, the CDR3 is TGTGCCAGCAGTTCCTACACTGGTGGCTACACCTTC.

This chain links TRBV7-2 with TRBJ2-5; 10 bases map to TRBD2. The CDR3 is made up of 16 amino acids. The germline gives CDR1 SGHTA, CDR2 FQGNSA. J gave up 1 base and V 4 bases, and 6 bases lay outside the gene matches. The CDR3 reads CASSSYSGGPQETQYF. The CDR3 nucleotides read TGTGCCAGCAGCTCCTATAGCGGGGGGCCCCAAGAGACCCAGTACTTC.

The J gene is TRBJ2-7, the V gene TRBV12-3 or TRBV12-4, with TRBD1 matching over 7 bases. The J segment lost 6 bases and the V segment lost 7 bases, leaving 27 bases of the junction unmatched. CDR3 length: 19 amino acids. The CDR3 sequence: CASTYRAHRDSLHLGEQYF. CDR3 nucleotide sequence: TGTGCCAGCACGTATCGGGCCCATCGGGACAGTCTTCATCTGGGCGAGCAGTACTTC.

This clonotype was seen a few times. The chain employs TRBV20-1 and TRBJ2-3; 8 bases match TRBD2. Looked up from germline, CDR1 is DFQATT and CDR2 is SNEGSKA (reference sequence). The CDR3 runs to 15 residues. Trimming cost V 3 bases and J 3 bases; bases outside gene matches: 8. CDR3: CSASPLTSVTDTQYF. CDR3 coding DNA: TGCAGTGCTAGCCCTCTGACTAGCGTAACAGATACGCAGTATTTT.

The chain combines TRBV27 with TRBJ1-6, with D hard to call. This CDR3 region has 17 residues. Trimming cost V 3 bases and J 7 bases, with 19 bases left between them. Germline CDR1 reads MNHEY; CDR2 reads SMNVEV (reference sequence). CDR3 loop: CASSLGQRRATNSPLHF. The CDR3 DNA reads TGTGCCAGCAGTTTGGGTCAGCGTAGAGCAACCAATTCACCCCTCCACTTT.

V usage is TRBV12-3 or TRBV12-4 and J usage is TRBJ2-7; 9 nucleotides match TRBD1. The CDR3 has 14 amino acids. Losses at the gene ends were 6 bases for V and 9 bases for J; bases not matched to a gene: 12. The CDR3 reads CASSVSGTGLLQYF. CDR3 in DNA: TGTGCCAGCAGCGTCTCCGGGACAGGGCTATTGCAGTACTTC.

The rearrangement uses TRBV29-1 and TRBJ1-4; tentative D call: TRBD1 (5 bases). Germline CDR1 SQVTM, CDR2 ANQGSEA. V was pared by 6 bases and J by 2 bases, with 16 bases between. The CDR3 loop spans 15 amino acids. The CDR3 DNA reads as TGCAGCGTACCGGGGCCCTCTCCGACTAATGAAAAACTGTTTTTT. It codes for CSVPGPSPTNEKLFF.

The chain uses TRBV2 and TRBJ2-3; D may be TRBD2 (6 bases). Germline loops: CDR1 SNHLY, CDR2 FYNNEI. Trimming removed 8 bases from V and 1 base from J, with 13 bases in between. This CDR3 spans 14 amino acids. The CDR3 spells CASFGLSGTDTQYF. CDR3 in DNA: TGTGCCAGCTTTGGACTATCCGGCACAGATACGCAGTATTTT.

CDR3: CASSFLAGGGALNTQYF. Here the CDR3 DNA reads TGTGCCAGCAGCTTTTTAGCGGGAGGAGGGGCACTAAATACGCAGTATTTT. The chain employs TRBV11-2 and TRBJ2-3, with 10 bases matching TRBD2. This CDR3 spans 17 amino acids. V trimming: 3 bases; J trimming: 7 bases; junction bases outside the gene matches: 13. Germline V gene sequence: CDR1 SGHAT, CDR2 FQNNGV.

The V gene is TRBV11-3, the J gene TRBJ2-5; the match to TRBD2 covers 7 bases. The CDR3 covers 12 residues. Germline-derived CDR1 and CDR2 are SGHNT and YENEEA. With V trimmed by 5 bases and J by 11 bases, 8 bases remained unmatched. The CDR3 is CASSHGLAEQYF. CDR3 DNA: TGTGCCAGCAGCCACGGGCTAGCGGAGCAGTACTTC.